The 27 T cell receptor beta chains below come from one sample, sequenced in a study of technical replicates of blood from a handful of donors. Measured with immunoSEQ multiplex PCR; TCRdb has only the in-frame clones, and not every one. The top ten hold 0.3% to 0.5% of the sample, which has approximately 82,000 clones, 75% to 95% seen once. The sequenced material came from T cells isolated from PBMCs. All receptors derive from a human donor in good health. Some clones in this sample may be carry-over from other donors' samples.

DNA for the CDR3: TGTGCCAGCAGCCCCTATCTGAGCTCTGGAAACACCATATATTTT. It yields the protein CASSPYLSSGNTIYF. The rearrangement joins TRBV7-9 to TRBJ1-3; D remains unclear. The CDR3 is 15 amino acids. Germline assignment: CDR1 SEHNR and CDR2 FQNEAQ (reference sequence). Trimming shortened V by 5 bases and J by 0 bases, and 11 bases separated the two germline ends.

This clone was seen once. The V gene is TRBV11-1, the J gene TRBJ2-6; a weak D match, TRBD1 (6 bases). The CDR3 has 17 residues. Germline lookup yields CDR1 SGHAT and CDR2 FQDESV (reference sequence). Trimming cost V 0 bases and J 1 base, with 10 bases left between them. The CDR3 DNA is TGTGCCAGCAGCTTAGCATTACAGGGATCTGGGGCCAACGTCCTGACTTTC. Its translation: CASSLALQGSGANVLTF. The complete variable domain, with remaining parts taken from reference TRBV11-1 and TRBJ2-6, reads EAEVAQSPRYKITEKSQAVAFWCDPISGHATLYWYRQILGQGPELLVQFQDESVVDDSQLPKDRFSAERLKGVDSTLKIQPAELGDSAMYLCASSLALQGSGANVLTFGAGSRLTVL.

The CDR3 bases are TGTGCCAGCTCCCTTCGCCAGAATGAAAAACTGTTTTTT. This translates into CASSLRQNEKLFF. The gene calls are TRBV18 and TRBJ1-4; D is uncertain. CDR3 length equals 13 residues. The germline V and J ends were trimmed by 6 bases and 5 bases, with 10 bases remaining between them. In germline, CDR1 is KGHSH, CDR2 LQKENI.

The genes are TRBV19 and TRBJ1-4; no reliable D call. Germline lookup yields CDR1 LNHDA and CDR2 SQIVND (reference sequence). The CDR3 totals 14 residues. The ends were cut back, 7 bases at V and 6 bases at J, with 15 bases in the middle. CDR3: CASNGRERDEKLFF. The CDR3 bases are TGTGCCAGTAATGGCAGAGAGAGGGATGAAAAACTGTTTTTT.

V and J are TRBV15 and TRBJ2-7; TRBD2 might be the D (6 bases). Germline CDR1 reads LNHNV; CDR2 reads YYDKDF (reference sequence). V lost 0 bases and J lost 6, with 9 bases in between. This CDR3 is 13 amino acids long. This CDR3 reads CATSRDRDSEQYF. CDR3 bases: TGTGCCACCAGCAGAGACCGGGACTCCGAGCAGTACTTC.

Here the CDR3 reads CASTTPGWESTDTQYF. CDR3 coding DNA: TGTGCCAGCACCACCCCGGGGTGGGAAAGCACAGATACGCAGTATTTT. The chain couples TRBV5-4 to TRBJ2-3; maybe TRBD2 (5 bases). The CDR3 runs to 16 residues. Germline V CDR1 and CDR2: SGHNT, YYREEE (reference sequence). Trimming took off 6 bases at V and 0 bases at J, with 17 bases between the two ends.

The J gene is TRBJ1-2, the V gene TRBV6-5; 10 bases are a match to TRBD1. The CDR3 sequence is 13 residues long. J lost 7 bases, V lost 2 bases, and 1 base had no gene match. In germline, CDR1 is MNHEY, CDR2 SVGAGI. The CDR3 DNA sequence: TGTGCCAGCAGTTACGGGACAGGGGCTGGCTACACCTTC. This gives the protein CASSYGTGAGYTF.

J is TRBJ2-5 and V is TRBV18; D not certain. The CDR3 has 11 amino acids. Germline CDR1 is KGHSH and CDR2 is LQKENI. Trimming stripped 3 bases from V and 5 bases from J, with 4 bases between. Written as DNA, the CDR3 is TGTGCCAGCTCACCCTCCGAGACCCAGTACTTC. Translated: CASSPSETQYF.

In nucleotides, the CDR3 is TGTGCCAGCAGCCCTACAGGGGAGGATGAAAAACTGTTTTTT. It is translated as CASSPTGEDEKLFF. The V call is TRBV16, the J call TRBJ1-4, with TRBD1 matching over 7 bases. CDR3 length: 14 residues. Looked up from germline, CDR1 is KGHSY and CDR2 is FQNENV. With 4 bases clipped from V and 6 bases from J, the junction kept 5 bases outside the gene matches.

This chain joins TRBV9 and TRBJ2-5; 8 bases fit TRBD2. The CDR3 sequence is 15 residues long. The V and J ends lost 1 base and 1 base, in that order; junction bases with no gene match: 3. The germline gives CDR1 SGDLS, CDR2 YYNGEE. This chain's CDR3 is CASSVIGLAQETQYF. The CDR3 nucleotides read TGTGCCAGCAGCGTAATCGGACTAGCCCAAGAGACCCAGTACTTC.

V gene TRBV19 combines with J gene TRBJ2-5; TRBD1 matches 7 bases. There are 15 residues in the CDR3. Per germline, CDR1 LNHDA and CDR2 SQIVND (reference sequence). Germline trimming cut 3 bases from V and 4 bases from J; bases unmatched to any gene: 8. Written as DNA, the CDR3 is TGTGCCAGTAGTATGACAGGGCTGGTCGGAGAGACCCAGTACTTC. It translates to CASSMTGLVGETQYF. The entire variable domain, with the rest obtained from reference TRBV19 and TRBJ2-5, is as follows: DGGITQSPKYLFRKEGQNVTLSCEQNLNHDAMYWYRQDPGQGLRLIYYSQIVNDFQKGDIAEGYSVSREKKESFPLTVTSAQKNPTAFYLCASSMTGLVGETQYFGPGTRLLVL.

The chain recombines TRBV4-2 with TRBJ1-4; D might be TRBD1 (5 bases). V was shortened by 6 bases and J by 0 bases, with 8 bases between the two germline ends. Germline V gene sequence: CDR1 LGHNA, CDR2 YNFKEQ. This CDR3 region has 14 residues. The CDR3 spells CASRETATNEKLFF. In DNA, the CDR3 is TGTGCCAGCAGGGAGACAGCAACTAATGAAAAACTGTTTTTT.

This clone was seen once. The chain couples TRBV19 to TRBJ1-1; the D is unclear. Germline-derived CDR1 and CDR2 are LNHDA and SQIVND (reference sequence). Trimming took 6 bases from V and 1 from J, leaving 6 bases between them. CDR3 length equals 12 residues. CDR3 amino acids: CASRRGNTEAFF. CDR3 in DNA: TGTGCCAGTAGGAGAGGGAACACTGAAGCTTTCTTT.

This clone has just one count. The chain is built from TRBV27 and TRBJ2-7; the D gene is possibly TRBD1 (5 bases). Trimming shortened V by 2 bases and J by 4 bases, and 12 bases separated the two germline ends. The CDR3 is 14 amino acids. Germline loops: CDR1 MNHEY, CDR2 SMNVEV (reference sequence). DNA for the CDR3: TGTGCCAGCAGTTTAGGGCAGGGTACGTACGAGCAGTACTTC. It specifies CASSLGQGTYEQYF.

J is TRBJ1-4 and V is TRBV19; D is possibly TRBD1 (5 bases). V lost 7 bases and J lost 4, with 16 bases in between. The length of the CDR3 is 15 residues. CDR1 is LNHDA, CDR2 SQIVND, per germline (reference sequence). CDR3 bases: TGTGCCAGTAAAGGAAACGGGGGTCATAATGAAAAACTGTTTTTT. Amino acids: CASKGNGGHNEKLFF.

The chain couples TRBV6-6 to TRBJ2-7; 9 bases agree with TRBD1. This CDR3 has 16 amino acids. V trimming: 4 bases; J trimming: 2 bases; junction bases outside the gene matches: 9. CDR1 is MNHNY, CDR2 SVGAGI, per germline (reference sequence). The CDR3 here is CASSSQAGQGPYEQYF. In DNA form, the CDR3 reads TGTGCCAGCAGTTCCCAGGCGGGACAGGGACCCTACGAGCAGTACTTC.

The V call is TRBV7-9, the J call TRBJ1-2; D gene uncertain. The V and J ends lost 4 bases and 6 bases respectively, with 15 bases between them. CDR3 length: 14 amino acids. Looked up from germline, CDR1 is SEHNR and CDR2 is FQNEAQ (reference sequence). CDR3 loop: CASSSGLGDDGYTF. CDR3 DNA sequence: TGTGCCAGCAGCTCCGGACTAGGAGACGATGGCTACACCTTC.

In this sample, this clone turned up a few times. The rearrangement joins TRBV7-9 to TRBJ1-1, with 7 bases that match TRBD1. Germline loops: CDR1 SEHNR, CDR2 FQNEAQ (reference sequence). Trimming removed 1 base from V and 4 bases from J; junction bases left unmatched: 6. The CDR3 spans 15 residues. CDR3 loop: CASSLVEGATTEAFF. DNA for the CDR3: TGTGCCAGCAGCTTAGTGGAGGGGGCGACCACTGAAGCTTTCTTT.

The rearrangement links TRBV4-1 to TRBJ2-6; D remains unclear. Germline V CDR1 and CDR2: MGHRA, YSYEKL. V lost 0 bases and J lost 3, with 3 bases in between. This CDR3 region has 14 residues. This CDR3 is CASSQDRGANVLTF. The CDR3 DNA reads as TGCGCCAGCAGCCAAGATCGTGGGGCCAACGTCCTGACTTTC.

The chain recombines TRBV7-9 with TRBJ2-3; D is possibly TRBD1 (5 bases). The CDR3 consists of 15 residues. Germline CDR1 SEHNR, CDR2 FQNEAQ (reference sequence). Trimming shortened V by 2 bases and J by 0 bases, and 9 bases separated the two germline ends. The CDR3 protein is CASSLRTGSTDTQYF. CDR3 DNA: TGTGCCAGCAGCTTACGCACAGGCAGCACAGATACGCAGTATTTT.

The chain combines TRBV6-5 with TRBJ1-3; the D is unclear. Trimming took 0 bases from V and 2 from J, leaving 5 bases between them. The CDR3 contains 14 residues. Germline V CDR1 and CDR2: MNHEY, SVGAGI. CDR3 coding DNA: TGTGCCAGCAGTTACTCGAGAACTGGAAACACCATATATTTT. Translation: CASSYSRTGNTIYF.

This sequence joins TRBV30 and TRBJ2-3; D is unresolved. Germline-derived CDR1 and CDR2 are GTSNPN and SVGIG (reference sequence). The CDR3 covers 13 residues. Trimming cost V 0 bases and J 2 bases, with 6 bases left between them. CDR3 region: CAWSVILTDTQYF. CDR3 in DNA: TGTGCCTGGAGTGTAATCCTCACAGATACGCAGTATTTT.

The chain employs TRBV6-4 and TRBJ2-1; D might be TRBD2 (7 bases). Germline V gene lookup returns CDR1 MRHNA and CDR2 SNTAGT. This CDR3 has 14 residues. Trimming removed 10 bases at V and 4 bases at J, with 17 bases between. CDR3 loop: CATKGEGKYNEQFF. CDR3 DNA sequence: TGTGCCACCAAGGGGGAGGGCAAATACAATGAGCAGTTCTTC.

The chain links TRBV28 to TRBJ2-2; D is unclear. Trimming stripped 0 bases from V and 6 bases from J, with 11 bases between. This CDR3 contains 15 residues. The germline V gene encodes CDR1 MDHEN and CDR2 SYDVKM. In DNA, the CDR3 is TGTGCCAGCAGTTTATGGGGCTTTCAGGCCGGGGAGCTGTTTTTT. Amino acids: CASSLWGFQAGELFF.

The gene calls are TRBV6-1 and TRBJ2-7, with TRBD2 matching over 8 bases. Germline V lookup: CDR1 MNHNS, CDR2 SASEGT. CDR3 length: 15 residues. Unmatched junction bases numbered 7, after V lost 1 base and J lost 5 bases. CDR3 in amino acids: CASSEEAGGFDEQYF. In nucleotides, the CDR3 is TGTGCCAGCAGTGAAGAGGCGGGAGGATTCGACGAGCAGTACTTC.

This clone was detected only once. V is TRBV28 and J is TRBJ2-2, with no clear D. CDR3 length: 13 residues. V was trimmed by 7 bases and J by 3 bases, leaving 9 bases between them. Germline V CDR1 and CDR2: MDHEN, SYDVKM. CDR3 DNA sequence: TGTGCCAGCACCAGGTCCTACACCGGGGAGCTGTTTTTT. Amino acids: CASTRSYTGELFF.

V and J are TRBV6-1 and TRBJ2-1; 12 bases are shared with TRBD2. J gave up 2 bases and V 7 bases, and 3 bases lay outside the gene matches. This CDR3 region has 15 residues. Germline lookup yields CDR1 MNHNS and CDR2 SASEGT. CDR3 nucleotide sequence: TGTGCCAGCATGAGACTAGCGGGAGCCTACAATGAGCAGTTCTTC. Translating it yields CASMRLAGAYNEQFF.